This TCR beta chain came from a study of blood T cell repertoires in COVID-19. About the research overall: COVID-19 samples collected from the United States, Italy and Spain covered acute and convalescent phases. PBMCs, B-cell-depleted T cells, or T cells were the source of the cDNA or gDNA that made up the material.

In the study's own analysis: Estimation of nucleated cell counts was performed using reference gene primer amplification. Produced via immunoSEQ multiplex PCR; TCRdb's table is partial and in-frame only. That table supplies the V and J calls and clone size; D and trimming were determined from the DNA. This sample yields 90,000 to 120,000 clones, of which 75% to 95% are seen a single time; approximately 1.3% belongs to the top ten. Input material: peripheral blood. This sequence originates from a woman aged 30 to 39 with acute or convalescent COVID-19.

The CDR3 DNA follows: TGTGCCAGCAGCCCAGCGGGGGGGGCCCGAAATGAGCAGTTCTTC. Its protein is CASSPAGGARNEQFF. V gene TRBV7-9 combines with J gene TRBJ2-1; 10 bases line up with TRBD2. The V segment lost 5 bases and the J segment 7 bases; nucleotides outside the gene matches: 8. Per the germline V gene, CDR1 is SEHNR and CDR2 is FQNEAQ (reference sequence). CDR3 size: 15 residues.